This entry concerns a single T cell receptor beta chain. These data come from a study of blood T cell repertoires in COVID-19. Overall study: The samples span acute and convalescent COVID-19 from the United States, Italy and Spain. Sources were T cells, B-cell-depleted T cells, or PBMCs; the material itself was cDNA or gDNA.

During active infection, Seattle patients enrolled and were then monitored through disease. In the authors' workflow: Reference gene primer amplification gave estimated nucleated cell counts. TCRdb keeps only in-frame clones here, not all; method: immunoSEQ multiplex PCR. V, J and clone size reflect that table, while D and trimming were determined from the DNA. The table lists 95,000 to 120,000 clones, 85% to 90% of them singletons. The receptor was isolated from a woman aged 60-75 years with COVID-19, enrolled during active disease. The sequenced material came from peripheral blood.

CDR3 sequence: CASSQEADILYGYTF. CDR3 DNA: TGCGCCAGCAGCCAAGAGGCAGACATCCTCTATGGCTACACCTTC. The chain couples TRBV4-3 to TRBJ1-2, with D uncertain. The CDR3 sequence is 15 residues long. Germline V CDR1 and CDR2: LGHNA, YSLEER. Trimming pared 0 bases from V and 4 bases from J, leaving 12 bases between.